The 5 T cell receptor beta chains below all came from one sample that was sequenced in a study of T cell repertoires in cytomegalovirus infection. MiXCR, applied by TCRdb to the reads, yields one record per CDR3 protein. Of about 260,000 distinct CDR3 sequences listed, roughly an eighth are singletons. The sequencing sample was made of PBMCs. These TCRs come from a human donor in good health (CMV status not recorded). Some clones in this sample may be carry-over from other donors' samples.

In its sample, this clonotype was seen many times. This chain connects TRBV11-1 to TRBJ2-3; a possible D gene is TRBD2 (6 bases). V was cut by 0 bases and J by 7 bases, with 32 bases left in between. This CDR3 is 21 amino acids long. The germline gives CDR1 SGHAT, CDR2 FQDESV (reference sequence). The CDR3 protein is CASSLAAPQGSPGGIRNTQYF. In DNA, the CDR3 is TGTGCCAGCAGCTTAGCGGCCCCACAAGGTAGTCCTGGGGGGATTCGGAATACGCAGTATTTT.

This clonotype was counted ten times or more. This chain connects TRBV7-9 to TRBJ2-7; 12 positions agree with TRBD1. Germline V gene data show CDR1 as SEHNR and CDR2 as FQNEAQ (reference sequence). CDR3 length equals 15 residues. V gave up 2 bases and J gave up 5 bases; unmatched junction bases: 4. The CDR3 coding sequence is TGTGCCAGCAGCTTACGGGACAGGGGGCTCGACGAGCAGTACTTC. As protein: CASSLRDRGLDEQYF.

The table lists this clonotype with a few counts. Germline and junction disagree at one end, which may indicate a read error. The chain carries TRBV27 and TRBJ2-7; D is possibly TRBD1 or TRBD2 (5 bases each). This CDR3 is built from 12 residues. Germline V gene sequence: CDR1 MNHEY, CDR2 SMNVEV (reference sequence). The DNA for the CDR3 is TGTGCCAGCAGGCGTGAGGGACGGTACCTGAACTTC. It yields the protein CASRREGRYLNF.

The chain is built from TRBV5-4 and TRBJ2-1; a weak D match, TRBD2 (6 bases). There are 16 residues in the CDR3. Germline V gene sequence: CDR1 SGHNT, CDR2 YYREEE (reference sequence). Trimming cost V 3 bases and J 14 bases, with 27 bases left between them. The CDR3 DNA follows: TGTGCCAGCAGCTCGGCCACTAGCCCAAGTTCGATTGGCGAGTTCTTC. This gives the protein CASSSATSPSSIGEFF.

This clonotype was observed a few times. The chain employs TRBV9 and TRBJ2-3, with D unclear. From germline, CDR1 is SGDLS and CDR2 YYNGEE. This CDR3 has 13 residues. Deletions cut 4 bases from V and 6 bases from J, with 12 bases between. The CDR3 reads CASSPPGRDTQYF. The CDR3 DNA follows: TGTGCCAGCAGCCCCCCCGGGCGTGATACGCAGTATTTT.